This entry features one TCR beta chain sequence. Its antigen is unknown. It was around 10 milliliters of peripheral blood that were drawn from each donor. This sample was taken from a study of blood T cells in healthy people across ages. PCR was performed a second time for about 7 to 12 cycles using a sample-barcoded 5' primer and a J-beta primer mix. TCRdb reprocessed the 5' RACE reads with MiXCR, giving one entry per CDR3 protein. The sample holds about 580,000 distinct CDR3 sequences; around 48% are singletons and the top ten take approximately 25%. V was trimmed by 1 base and J by 3 bases, leaving 9 bases between them. Germline values: CDR1 SQVTM, CDR2 ANQGSEA. The length of the CDR3 is 13 residues. General study points: The study could not conclusively compare naive and antigen-experienced cells, given its unsorted PBMCs. Expanded clonotype changes were possibly confounded by unknown donor CMV status.

The J gene is TRBJ1-1, the V gene TRBV29-1; no reliable D call. The clonotype originates from an older man in good health. Sequencing used blood. The CDR3 protein is CSVEGQLDTEAFF. CDR3 nucleotide sequence: TGCAGCGTTGAAGGTCAATTGGACACTGAAGCTTTCTTT.